Reported below is one T cell receptor beta chain. No antigen is known for it. No qualities accompany the bases; no much larger clone lies one base away. These data come from a study of response to subunit inactivated influenza vaccine (dated by TCRdb to about 2018). As for the study more broadly: Deep quantitative profiling of the T cell receptor repertoire was used in the study to follow responses to a trivalent subunit inactivated influenza vaccine.

The library was obtained by RT-PCR. Sequencing was carried out with an Illumina HiSeq 2500. TCRdb itself trimmed the public reads at Q25 with fastp, ran MiXCR and retained productive beta chains. Identical CDR3 proteins give one entry, which carries the most common genes and DNA. Recorded for this sample are 450,000 to 550,000 distinct CDR3 sequences; approximately 24% of them occurred a single time. Under 2.5% of the sample goes to the ten largest clones. Paper-wide results and their limitations: It was suggested by the authors that each seasonal influenza vaccination may recruit only a limited number of new T cells.

Including the terminal cysteine and phenylalanine, the CDR3 comprises 15 residues. The sequence is cut down to CDR3 DNA, 45 bases in frame from base 1. The germline V gene encodes CDR1 SGDLS and CDR2 YYNGEE. Trimming costs V 4 bases and J 2 bases, and their ends lie 16 bases apart. Sequences were derived from CD4+ T cells sorted from PBMCs, sampled 5 to 6 days after vaccination. The source of this sequence is a man aged 50 to 60 who received an inactivated influenza vaccine. Donor details come from another sample of the same person, matched by shared clones. The chain is encoded by TRBV9 joined to TRBJ2-7, with the D gene call left open. At the DNA level, the sequence is TGTGCCAGCAGCCCAGGCCGTTCCAGTCCCTACGAGCAGTACTTC. It codes for CASSPGRSSPYEQYF.